Following are 27 T cell receptor beta chains from one sample sequenced in a study of blood T cell repertoires in COVID-19. Sequencing used immunoSEQ multiplex PCR; TCRdb keeps in-frame clones, though not all of them. Here the sample spans about 200,000 clones, around 80% being singletons. Input material: PBMCs or T cells enriched from blood (not recorded which). The receptors originated from a woman aged 45-59 years with acute COVID-19.

The chain has TRBV6-5 and TRBJ1-4; D might be TRBD1 (6 bases). Germline CDR1 MNHEY, CDR2 SVGAGI. Trimming removed 6 bases from V and 7 bases from J, with 15 bases in between. This CDR3 comprises 14 residues. The DNA for the CDR3 is TGTGCCAGCAGGGAGGGGGGGCCTGGTGAAAAACTGTTTTTT. Its protein is CASREGGPGEKLFF.

The J gene is TRBJ1-2, the V gene TRBV27; TRBD1 agrees at 7 bases. With V trimmed by 5 bases and J by 8 bases, 11 bases remained unmatched. The CDR3 is made up of 14 amino acids. Germline values: CDR1 MNHEY, CDR2 SMNVEV (reference sequence). CDR3 sequence: CASSIGTAVDGYTF. The CDR3 nucleotides are TGTGCCAGCAGTATCGGGACAGCAGTGGACGGCTACACCTTC.

The V gene is TRBV28, the J gene TRBJ2-5; a weak D match, TRBD1 (6 bases). Germline V gives CDR1 MDHEN, CDR2 SYDVKM. This CDR3 is built from 14 residues. With 5 bases removed from V and 1 base from J, the gap between germline ends came to 11 bases. The CDR3 region has the DNA TGTGCCAGCAGTGGGGGCCCCCTCCAAGAGACCCAGTACTTC. Translating gives CASSGGPLQETQYF.

The chain recombines TRBV7-3 with TRBJ2-3; possibly TRBD2 for D (6 bases). This CDR3 comprises 14 residues. Germline CDR1 SGHTA, CDR2 FQGTGA. V was clipped by 4 bases and J by 2 bases, with 10 bases between them. CDR3 protein: CASSSGTLTDTQYF. In DNA form, the CDR3 reads TGTGCCAGCAGCTCCGGGACTCTCACAGATACGCAGTATTTT.

V and J are TRBV28 and TRBJ1-1; D may be TRBD1 (5 bases). The CDR3 runs 13 residues. Looked up from germline, CDR1 is MDHEN and CDR2 is SYDVKM. Deletions cut 8 bases from V and 4 bases from J, with 14 bases between. CDR3 protein: CASRRQGITEAFF. The DNA of the CDR3 is TGTGCCAGCCGTAGGCAGGGCATCACTGAAGCTTTCTTT.

The rearrangement joins TRBV4-2 to TRBJ2-5, with D tentatively TRBD1 (6 bases). The CDR3 has 15 amino acids. Germline V gene lookup returns CDR1 LGHNA and CDR2 YNFKEQ. V dropped 1 base and J dropped 4 bases, with 13 bases sitting between them. CDR3 sequence (DNA): TGTGCCAGCAGCCAAGGGGTGGCAGGGGTAGAGACCCAGTACTTC. It encodes CASSQGVAGVETQYF.

The J gene is TRBJ1-1, the V gene TRBV5-1; 7 bases agree with TRBD1. The CDR3 totals 15 residues. The trim removed 2 bases at V and 3 bases at J, leaving 7 bases unmatched. In germline, CDR1 is SGHRS, CDR2 YFSETQ. For the CDR3, the DNA is TGCGCCAGCAGCTTTAGTGGACAGGCGTACACTGAAGCTTTCTTT. This translates into CASSFSGQAYTEAFF.

This clone was found a few times. The rearrangement links TRBV27 to TRBJ1-5; D is undetermined. Germline values: CDR1 MNHEY, CDR2 SMNVEV (reference sequence). V was shortened by 6 bases and J by 3 bases, with 15 bases between the two germline ends. The CDR3 runs 15 residues. The CDR3 loop reads CASRTIRENNQPQHF. CDR3 nucleotide sequence: TGTGCCAGCAGAACAATTCGTGAAAACAATCAGCCCCAGCATTTT.

The table lists this clone with a count of one. The chain is built from TRBV30 and TRBJ1-1, with unresolved D. The CDR3 length is 12 residues. Germline loops: CDR1 GTSNPN, CDR2 SVGIG (reference sequence). V lost 0 bases and J lost 3, with 5 bases in between. The CDR3, as DNA: TGTGCCTGGAGTGTATCGGACACTGAAGCTTTCTTT. Amino acid sequence: CAWSVSDTEAFF.

This chain links TRBV6-4 with TRBJ1-6, with 7 bases matching TRBD1. The CDR3 contains 12 residues. CDR1 and CDR2 from the germline V gene are MRHNA and SNTAGT. V shed 3 bases and J 14 bases; nucleotides not matched to a gene: 4. The CDR3 region is CASSEQGGTLHF. The CDR3 bases are TGTGCCAGCAGTGAGCAGGGGGGAACCCTCCACTTT.

This clone occurred once. This sequence joins TRBV28 and TRBJ2-7; perhaps TRBD1 as D (6 bases). There are 16 residues in the CDR3. Germline-derived CDR1 and CDR2 are MDHEN and SYDVKM. V lost 3 bases and J lost 7, with 22 bases in between. This CDR3 reads CASSLGTGLIEGEQYV. The CDR3 DNA is TGTGCCAGCAGTTTGGGCACAGGGCTAATAGAAGGGGAGCAGTACGTC.

This clone was observed a few times. V and J are TRBV3-1 (or the pseudogene TRBV3-2) and TRBJ2-3; 10 bases are a match to TRBD2. CDR3 length equals 19 residues. The V and J ends lost 1 base and 4 bases, in that order; junction bases with no gene match: 14. The germline V gene encodes CDR1 LGHDT and CDR2 YNNKEL (reference sequence). The CDR3 DNA sequence: TGTGCCAGCAGCCAAGGGCCCCTAGCCCCAGCGGGGGGGGCAGATACGCAGTATTTT. Its translation: CASSQGPLAPAGGADTQYF.

The genes are TRBV9 and TRBJ1-3; 8 bases fit TRBD1. V lost 4 bases, J lost 2 bases, and 11 bases stayed unmatched. Germline assignment: CDR1 SGDLS and CDR2 YYNGEE. The CDR3 spans 17 residues. The CDR3 DNA reads as TGTGCCAGCAGCATTGGACAGGGTGGGTTAGCTGGAAACACCATATATTTT. Its protein product is CASSIGQGGLAGNTIYF.

Comment on this clone: No conserved phenylalanine or tryptophan ends this CDR3, so it is likely a read error. Because the CDR3's place on the DNA is in doubt, the DNA is left out and the CDR3 is given as listed by TCRdb. The chain couples TRBV27 to TRBJ2-3; the table's D call of TRBD2 was not tested on the DNA. From germline, CDR1 is MNHEY and CDR2 SMNVEV (reference sequence). The CDR3 contains 14 residues when both ends are counted. The CDR3 is CASSKLVGEGLPRY.

This chain links TRBV7-6 with TRBJ1-5; D possibly corresponds to TRBD1 (6 bases). The length of the CDR3 is 16 residues. Trimming took 5 bases from V and 0 from J, leaving 14 bases between them. CDR1 and CDR2 (germline): SGHVS, FNYEAQ. Here the CDR3 reads CASSTGTLYSNQPQHF. The CDR3 DNA reads as TGTGCCAGCAGCACCGGGACACTCTATAGCAATCAGCCCCAGCATTTT.

The V gene is TRBV4-3, the J gene TRBJ2-4; a weak D match, TRBD1 (5 bases). This CDR3 has 15 amino acids. Germline CDR1 and CDR2: LGHNA and YSLEER. Trimming removed 0 bases at V and 1 base at J, with 7 bases between. The CDR3 nucleotides are TGCGCCAGCAGCCAAGATGGGGCGGCCAAAAACATTCAGTACTTC. Protein sequence: CASSQDGAAKNIQYF.

This chain joins TRBV9 and TRBJ1-4; 8 bases line up with TRBD1. Germline lookup yields CDR1 SGDLS and CDR2 YYNGEE. Germline trimming cut 4 bases from V and 5 bases from J; bases unmatched to any gene: 7. The CDR3 has 15 amino acids. CDR3 sequence (DNA): TGTGCCAGCAGCCCATCAGGGGGCGAGAATGAAAAACTGTTTTTT. Translated, it gives CASSPSGGENEKLFF.

The chain carries TRBV10-3 and TRBJ2-3; 10 positions match TRBD1. CDR1 is ENHRY and CDR2 is SYGVKD in the germline V gene. The CDR3 is 14 amino acids. Unmatched junction bases numbered 3, after V lost 5 bases and J lost 4 bases. The CDR3 nucleotides are TGTGCCATCAGTCCGACAGGGGGCGCAGATACGCAGTATTTT. Translating it yields CAISPTGGADTQYF.

The CDR3 nucleotides read TGTGCCTGGAGTCCGCGACAGGGGGCTAGGAACATTCAGTACTTC. Translation gives CAWSPRQGARNIQYF. This rearrangement joins TRBV30 to TRBJ2-4; the match to TRBD1 covers 10 bases. Germline CDR1 GTSNPN, CDR2 SVGIG (reference sequence). Losses at the gene ends were 2 bases for V and 7 bases for J; bases not matched to a gene: 8. The CDR3 runs to 15 residues.

This chain links TRBV9 with TRBJ1-4, with TRBD1 identical over 8 bases. Germline CDR1 SGDLS, CDR2 YYNGEE. This CDR3 has 15 amino acids. The trim removed 4 bases at V and 4 bases at J, leaving 6 bases unmatched. The CDR3 sequence: CASSPRTGSNEKLFF. CDR3 nucleotide sequence: TGTGCCAGCAGCCCGAGGACAGGGAGTAATGAAAAACTGTTTTTT.

The J gene is TRBJ2-5, the V gene TRBV6-5; the match to TRBD2 covers 8 bases. The CDR3 loop spans 14 amino acids. Germline values: CDR1 MNHEY, CDR2 SVGAGI. V lost 10 bases to trimming and J lost 1 base; unmatched junction nucleotides: 8. The CDR3 loop is CATSPGGPQETQYF. The DNA of the CDR3 is TGTGCCACCTCTCCGGGGGGGCCCCAAGAGACCCAGTACTTC.

The rearrangement uses TRBV4-1 and TRBJ2-7, with 9 bases fitting TRBD2. Germline-derived CDR1 and CDR2 are MGHRA and YSYEKL. This CDR3 has 14 residues. With 1 base clipped from V and 4 bases from J, the junction kept 2 bases outside the gene matches. The CDR3 DNA reads TGCGCCAGCAGCCAAGGGAGCGGGGGGTACGAGCAGTACGTC. This encodes CASSQGSGGYEQYV.

The chain has TRBV6-2 or TRBV6-3 and TRBJ1-6; the match to TRBD1 covers 8 bases. The V gene end was trimmed by 2 bases and the J gene end by 7 bases; junction bases not matched to a gene: 10. Germline CDR1 and CDR2: MNHEY and SVGEGT. The CDR3 has 17 amino acids. In DNA, the CDR3 is TGTGCCAGCAGTTACCGGGCAGGGGGCGCAAGCAATTCACCCCTCCACTTT. It translates to CASSYRAGGASNSPLHF.

The chain is built from TRBV5-4 and TRBJ1-2, with D possibly TRBD1 on 6 matching bases. CDR1 is SGHNT and CDR2 is YYREEE in the germline V gene (reference sequence). The CDR3 is 13 amino acids. V lost 5 bases and J 4 bases, leaving 12 bases between the germline ends. CDR3 bases: TGTGCCAGCAGTCTTCGGACAGCCTATGGCTACACCTTC. This translates into CASSLRTAYGYTF.

This clone appeared once. V usage is TRBV13 and J usage is TRBJ2-7; TRBD2 agrees at 7 bases. Losses at the gene ends were 5 bases for V and 2 bases for J; bases not matched to a gene: 9. Germline V gene data show CDR1 as PRHDT and CDR2 as FYEKMQ (reference sequence). The CDR3 is 15 residues long. CDR3 nucleotide sequence: TGTGCCAGCAGCGGACGACGGGAGGCAACCTACGAGCAGTACGTC. Its translation is CASSGRREATYEQYV.

This chain links TRBV28 with TRBJ2-2, with TRBD1 identical over 7 bases. The J segment lost 5 bases and the V segment lost 4 bases, leaving 10 bases of the junction unmatched. Germline CDR1 is MDHEN and CDR2 is SYDVKM. The CDR3 sequence is 16 residues long. The CDR3 DNA reads TGTGCCAGCAGTTACAGGGATTACAGGGGTACCGGGGAGCTGTTTTTT. It is translated as CASSYRDYRGTGELFF.

As DNA, the CDR3 is TGTGCCAGGACGGACAGGGGTTGGACCAATCAGCCCCAGCATTTT. Its translation: CARTDRGWTNQPQHF. The chain is built from TRBV11-3 and TRBJ1-5; TRBD1 matches 9 bases. Trimming at V came to 9 bases and at J to 3 bases, leaving 9 bases not matched to a gene. Per the germline V gene, CDR1 is SGHNT and CDR2 is YENEEA. CDR3 length equals 15 residues.